This TCR beta chain derives from a study of OX40 agonist ivuxolimab in advanced cancers. Study in general: Antecedent anti-PD-1, anti-PD-L1 or anti-CTLA-4 therapy was permissible, with under 50% having received some.

Repertoires were generated with immunoSEQ multiplex PCR, while TCRdb's copy carries only in-frame clones and drops some. The sample has 55,000 to 80,000 clones, roughly 87% seen once; the top ten hold approximately 12%. Of note for this clone: The antigen is not known.

Study results and caveats: The study observed clonal expansion of CD4+ and CD8+ blood T cells by week 6 at 0.1 to 3.0 mg/kg. A proportion of nonresponders additionally exhibited low normalized T-cell clonal expansion.

The receptor comes from an adult with an advanced solid tumor such as melanoma, head and neck, liver or kidney cancer. The specimen was CD4+ or CD8+ T cells sorted from blood, collected in a trial of the OX40 agonist ivuxolimab.

The CDR3: CASRTTGMHEQFF. CDR3 DNA: TGTGCCAGCAGAACGACAGGGATGCATGAGCAGTTCTTC. This sequence joins TRBV6-6 and TRBJ2-1; 7 bases align to TRBD1. The J segment lost 8 bases and the V segment lost 6 bases, leaving 7 bases of the junction unmatched. The CDR3 runs 13 residues. Germline V gene lookup returns CDR1 MNHNY and CDR2 SVGAGI (reference sequence).